The 32 T cell receptor beta chains in this list originate from one sample, sequenced in a study of neurological immune-mediated disorders. TCRdb recomputed calls from the 5' RACE reads with MiXCR, one row per CDR3 protein. The sample holds about 59,000 distinct CDR3 sequences, approximately 11% seen once. The sequencing sample was made of PBMCs. The receptors derive from a woman aged 60-75 years with HTLV-1-associated myelopathy (HAM/TSP).

This clonotype was detected many times. V usage is TRBV9 and J usage is TRBJ2-2; no firm D call. CDR1 and CDR2 (germline): SGDLS, YYNGEE. Trimming took 3 bases from V and 1 from J, leaving 10 bases between them. The CDR3 is 15 amino acids. The CDR3 region has the DNA TGTGCCAGCAGCGCCCGACTGGAGAACACCGGGGAGCTGTTTTTT. Its translation is CASSARLENTGELFF.

This clonotype was seen repeatedly, ten times or more. This chain connects TRBV12-3 or TRBV12-4 to TRBJ2-1; maybe TRBD1 (5 bases). V lost 5 bases and J 9 bases, leaving 8 bases between the germline ends. The CDR3 totals 11 residues. The CDR3 region is CASSPQGEQFF. In DNA, the CDR3 is TGTGCCAGCAGTCCCCAGGGTGAGCAGTTCTTC.

The V call is TRBV12-3 or TRBV12-4, the J call TRBJ2-7; D may be TRBD1 (7 bases). CDR3 length: 16 amino acids. Trimming took off 3 bases at V and 5 bases at J, with 20 bases between the two ends. The CDR3 DNA reads as TGTGCCAGCAGTTTTGGTCTAGCGACAGGGTTGAACGAGCAGTACTTC. As protein: CASSFGLATGLNEQYF.

The table lists this clonotype with many counts. The V gene is TRBV5-1, the J gene TRBJ2-1; 11 bases are a match to TRBD2. The CDR3 length is 15 residues. Germline V gene data show CDR1 as SGHRS and CDR2 as YFSETQ. The J segment lost 10 bases and the V segment lost 8 bases, leaving 14 bases of the junction unmatched. The CDR3 is CASKTTSGSMLEQFF. CDR3 nucleotide sequence: TGCGCCAGTAAGACCACTAGCGGGAGCATGTTGGAGCAGTTCTTC.

This clonotype was detected many times. This chain joins TRBV9 and TRBJ2-1, with TRBD2 identical over 7 bases. CDR3 length: 16 residues. CDR1 SGDLS and CDR2 YYNGEE come from the germline V gene. Trimming took 0 bases from V and 4 from J; bases not matched to a gene: 7. The CDR3: CASSVGPLAVYNEQFF. The CDR3 DNA reads TGTGCCAGCAGCGTAGGCCCCCTAGCGGTGTACAATGAGCAGTTCTTC.

This clonotype showed up many times. J is TRBJ1-5 and V is TRBV7-2; D is uncertain. Germline values: CDR1 SGHTA, CDR2 FQGNSA. Deletions cut 3 bases from V and 5 bases from J, with 8 bases between. The CDR3 is 13 amino acids. The CDR3 region is CASSFHGDQPQHF. CDR3 DNA: TGTGCCAGCAGCTTCCATGGCGATCAGCCCCAGCATTTT.

This clonotype was seen ten or more times. The rearrangement joins TRBV20-1 to TRBJ2-7; D gene uncertain. The CDR3 extends over 13 amino acids. V was trimmed by 3 bases and J by 2 bases, leaving 11 bases between them. Germline values: CDR1 DFQATT, CDR2 SNEGSKA (reference sequence). The CDR3 sequence is CSARSGLPYEQYF. The CDR3 DNA sequence: TGCAGTGCTAGGTCCGGGCTACCCTACGAGCAGTACTTC.

This clonotype was picked up many times. This rearrangement joins TRBV5-1 to TRBJ2-1, with TRBD2 identical over 7 bases. The junction had 6 bases not matched to a gene; V was cut back by 4 bases and J by 8 bases. Germline CDR1 and CDR2: SGHRS and YFSETQ. This CDR3 spans 13 amino acids. The CDR3 region has the DNA TGCGCCAGCAGCCGGGCCGCGGGGGATGAGCAGTTCTTC. Protein product: CASSRAAGDEQFF.

This clonotype was observed many times. This chain links TRBV5-1 with TRBJ2-2; TRBD1 might be the D (6 bases). The CDR3 contains 13 residues. In germline, CDR1 is SGHRS, CDR2 YFSETQ. The ends were cut back, 4 bases at V and 10 bases at J, with 14 bases in the middle. The DNA for the CDR3 is TGCGCCAGCAGCGTAACAGGGACGGAGGAGCTGTTTTTT. Protein sequence: CASSVTGTEELFF.

The rearrangement joins TRBV9 to TRBJ2-5; the D is unclear. Between the trimmed V and J ends, which lost 2 bases and 6 bases, there was a span of 14 bases. The CDR3 length is 14 residues. Germline-derived CDR1 and CDR2 are SGDLS and YYNGEE. The CDR3 coding sequence is TGTGCCAGCAGCGTTCTAGACGGTCAAAAGACCCAGTACTTC. Protein: CASSVLDGQKTQYF. Supplemented by reference TRBV9 and TRBJ2-5, the full variable domain reads DSGVTQTPKHLITATGQRVTLRCSPRSGDLSVYWYQQSLDQGLQFLIQYYNGEERAKGNILERFSAQQFPDLHSELNLSSLELGDSALYFCASSVLDGQKTQYFGPGTRLLVL.

This clonotype showed up many times. The genes are TRBV12-3 or TRBV12-4 and TRBJ2-2; D perhaps matches TRBD1 (5 bases). V shed 1 base and J shed 6 bases, with 9 bases lying between them. This CDR3 region has 14 residues. As DNA, the CDR3 is TGTGCCAGCAGTTTAGGGGAAGGGGCCGGGGAGCTGTTTTTT. It is translated as CASSLGEGAGELFF.

The sample holds many counts of this clonotype. The chain recombines TRBV28 with TRBJ1-1, with TRBD1 matching over 7 bases. CDR1 and CDR2 from the germline V gene are MDHEN and SYDVKM. J gave up 3 bases and V 11 bases, and 9 bases lay outside the gene matches. The CDR3 spans 13 residues. CDR3 sequence reads: CAASLGTDTEAFF. CDR3 in DNA: TGTGCCGCGAGCCTGGGGACAGACACTGAAGCTTTCTTT. Looking up the rest from reference TRBV28 and TRBJ1-1 gives the full variable domain: DVKVTQSSRYLVKRTGEKVFLECVQDMDHENMFWYRQDPGLGLRLIYFSYDVKMKEKGDIPEGYSVSREKKERFSLILESASTNQTSMYLCAASLGTDTEAFFGQGTRLTVV.

This clonotype was counted many times. The V and J genes are TRBV4-2 and TRBJ2-3; 7 nucleotides agree with TRBD2. This CDR3 has 15 residues. Germline CDR1 LGHNA, CDR2 YNFKEQ. J gave up 0 bases and V 6 bases, and 6 bases lay outside the gene matches. CDR3 region: CASRQTSSSTDTQYF. Here the CDR3 DNA reads TGTGCCAGCAGACAGACTAGCAGCAGCACAGATACGCAGTATTTT.

In its sample, this clonotype was seen many times. This chain uses TRBV18 with TRBJ1-1; TRBD1 matches at 7 bases. V was clipped by 0 bases and J by 1 base; unmatched bases: 5. Germline assignment: CDR1 KGHSH and CDR2 LQKENI. The CDR3 extends over 16 amino acids. The CDR3 bases are TGTGCCAGCTCACCACCGGCGACAGGGCAGAACACTGAAGCTTTCTTT. The encoded protein is CASSPPATGQNTEAFF.

This clonotype has a count of ten or more. The V gene is TRBV28, the J gene TRBJ1-6, with a weak D call TRBD1 (5 bases). The CDR3 runs to 19 residues. CDR1 is MDHEN, CDR2 SYDVKM, per germline. Between the trimmed V and J ends, which lost 2 bases and 8 bases, there was a span of 25 bases. CDR3 amino acids: CASSLPGLTTGAIHSPLHF. DNA for the CDR3: TGTGCCAGCAGTTTACCGGGACTCACGACCGGGGCAATCCATTCACCCCTCCACTTT.

This clonotype has at least ten counts. The V gene is TRBV5-1, the J gene TRBJ2-2, with a tentative D call TRBD1 (6 bases). The CDR3 runs 14 residues. The V end lost 5 bases, the J end lost 7 bases, and 15 bases lay between the germline ends. From germline, CDR1 is SGHRS and CDR2 YFSETQ. The CDR3 coding sequence is TGCGCCAGCAGACCTCAGGGGAGTGGCGGGGAGCTGTTTTTT. Translation: CASRPQGSGGELFF.

This clonotype came up many times. J is TRBJ2-1 and V is TRBV6-5; 10 bases map to TRBD2. This CDR3 region has 14 residues. Trimming took 7 bases from V and 8 from J; bases not matched to a gene: 8. CDR1 and CDR2 (germline): MNHEY, SVGAGI. The CDR3 reads CASTGLAGVHEQFF. CDR3 nucleotide sequence: TGTGCCAGCACGGGGCTAGCGGGAGTTCATGAGCAGTTCTTC.

This clonotype was seen many times. The chain links TRBV20-1 to TRBJ1-3; 7 positions agree with TRBD1. V lost 2 bases and J lost 4; bases outside the gene matches: 5. CDR3 length equals 14 residues. Germline assignment: CDR1 DFQATT and CDR2 SNEGSKA (reference sequence). The CDR3 DNA is TGCAGTGCTAGAAAGGGGGCGCAAGGAAACACCATATATTTT. The encoded protein is CSARKGAQGNTIYF.

This clonotype showed up many times. J is TRBJ2-5 and V is TRBV7-2; D is possibly TRBD2 (6 bases). CDR1 is SGHTA, CDR2 FQGNSA, per germline. V was shortened by 4 bases and J by 1 base, with 7 bases between the two germline ends. The CDR3 sequence is 13 residues long. In DNA form, the CDR3 reads TGTGCCAGCAGCTCCGGGAGCCAAGAGACCCAGTACTTC. Encoded protein: CASSSGSQETQYF. The whole variable domain, filled in from reference TRBV7-2 and TRBJ2-5, reads GAGVSQSPSNKVTEKGKDVELRCDPISGHTALYWYRQSLGQGLEFLIYFQGNSAPDKSGLPSDRFSAERTGGSVSTLTIQRTQQEDSAVYLCASSSGSQETQYFGPGTRLLVL.

Ten or more counts support this clonotype. This chain connects TRBV20-1 to TRBJ1-2; D unresolved. The CDR3 has 13 amino acids. The V and J ends lost 5 bases and 3 bases respectively, with 13 bases between them. CDR1 is DFQATT and CDR2 is SNEGSKA in the germline V gene (reference sequence). The CDR3 loop is CSAPSGWYYGYTF. CDR3 sequence (DNA): TGCAGTGCTCCCTCCGGGTGGTACTATGGCTACACCTTC.

This clonotype was found many times. The chain carries TRBV5-1 and TRBJ2-7; D may match TRBD1 or TRBD2 (5 bases each). Germline values: CDR1 SGHRS, CDR2 YFSETQ. The CDR3 length is 15 residues. V was pared by 4 bases and J by 0 bases, with 14 bases between. The CDR3 reads CASSPRGVSSYEQYF. The CDR3 nucleotides read TGCGCCAGCAGCCCGAGGGGAGTTTCCTCCTACGAGCAGTACTTC.

This clonotype occurred many times. The chain employs TRBV5-6 and TRBJ2-7; 11 bases line up with TRBD1. CDR3 length: 14 residues. Looked up from germline, CDR1 is SGHDT and CDR2 is YYEEEE. Germline trimming cut 3 bases from V and 3 bases from J; bases unmatched to any gene: 2. In nucleotides, the CDR3 is TGTGCCAGCAGCTGGGGGACAGGGGGCTACGAGCAGTACTTC. Its protein is CASSWGTGGYEQYF.

In this sample, this clonotype turned up many times. The chain carries TRBV5-1 and TRBJ1-2, with D unresolved. This CDR3 is built from 14 residues. V shed 2 bases and J shed 8 bases, with 16 bases lying between them. The germline V gene encodes CDR1 SGHRS and CDR2 YFSETQ. CDR3 amino acids: CASSFEGSTAGYTF. CDR3 nucleotides: TGCGCCAGCAGCTTTGAGGGCAGTACCGCCGGCTACACCTTC.

This clonotype was found many times. The V call is TRBV12-3 or TRBV12-4, the J call TRBJ2-2; D may be TRBD1 (6 bases). This CDR3 region has 16 residues. Between the trimmed V and J ends, which lost 6 bases and 3 bases, there was a span of 17 bases. This chain's CDR3 is CASSSTFGQYTGELFF. Here the CDR3 DNA reads TGTGCCAGCAGCTCCACCTTCGGACAGTACACCGGGGAGCTGTTTTTT.

This clonotype appeared many times. J is TRBJ2-3 and V is TRBV5-5; the D gene could be TRBD1 or TRBD2 (5 bases each). V was pared by 4 bases and J by 2 bases, with 11 bases between. This CDR3 spans 14 amino acids. CDR1 is SGHKS and CDR2 is YYEKEE in the germline V gene (reference sequence). The CDR3 is CASSTGTATDTQYF. CDR3 bases: TGTGCCAGCAGCACGGGGACCGCCACAGATACGCAGTATTTT.

This clonotype was counted at least ten times. The CDR3 DNA is TGTGCCAGCAGCTTAGGACTAGCGGGAACGGGTACAGATACGCAGTATTTT. Amino acid sequence: CASSLGLAGTGTDTQYF. The rearrangement links TRBV7-2 to TRBJ2-3, with 11 bases that match TRBD2. The CDR3 is made up of 17 amino acids. V lost 1 base and J lost 3; bases outside the gene matches: 6. Germline CDR1 and CDR2: SGHTA and FQGNSA.

Ten or more counts support this clonotype. V usage is TRBV5-1 and J usage is TRBJ2-7; D call uncertain. V was pared by 0 bases and J by 2 bases, with 3 bases between. In germline, CDR1 is SGHRS, CDR2 YFSETQ. This CDR3 is built from 12 residues. The CDR3 DNA sequence: TGCGCCAGCAGCTTGGTCCCCTACGAGCAGTACTTC. It translates to CASSLVPYEQYF.

This clonotype was seen at least ten times. The CDR3 reads CASSESVGEVSYNEQFF. The CDR3 DNA follows: TGCGCCAGCAGTGAGTCGGTGGGAGAGGTCTCCTACAATGAGCAGTTCTTC. The J gene is TRBJ2-1, the V gene TRBV10-1, with a possible D match to TRBD2 (5 bases). This CDR3 contains 17 residues. The V and J ends lost 0 bases and 0 bases respectively, with 12 bases between them. The germline V gene encodes CDR1 WNHNN and CDR2 SYGVQD (reference sequence).

This clonotype showed up many times. V gene TRBV7-2 combines with J gene TRBJ2-1; 15 bases match TRBD2. Trimming took 0 bases from V and 4 from J; bases not matched to a gene: 4. The CDR3 sequence is 18 residues long. Germline-derived CDR1 and CDR2 are SGHTA and FQGNSA. Here the CDR3 reads CASSLAWTSGRVYNEQFF. In DNA, the CDR3 is TGTGCCAGCAGCTTAGCGTGGACTAGCGGGAGGGTTTACAATGAGCAGTTCTTC. Supplemented by reference TRBV7-2 and TRBJ2-1, the full variable domain reads GAGVSQSPSNKVTEKGKDVELRCDPISGHTALYWYRQSLGQGLEFLIYFQGNSAPDKSGLPSDRFSAERTGGSVSTLTIQRTQQEDSAVYLCASSLAWTSGRVYNEQFFGPGTRLTVL.

This clonotype was seen ten or more times. The gene calls are TRBV7-2 and TRBJ2-7; 9 bases map to TRBD2. The germline V gene has CDR1 SGHTA and CDR2 FQGNSA. This CDR3 is 14 amino acids long. Trimming took 5 bases from V and 2 from J; bases not matched to a gene: 4. Here the CDR3 reads CASSARLAAYEQYF. CDR3 sequence (DNA): TGTGCCAGCAGCGCCAGACTAGCGGCCTACGAGCAGTACTTC.

This clonotype was picked up many times. The CDR3 loop reads CSVVRLLLTDTQYF. Here the CDR3 DNA reads TGCAGCGTTGTTAGACTCCTACTCACAGATACGCAGTATTTT. The chain employs TRBV29-1 and TRBJ2-3; D gene ambiguous. This CDR3 contains 14 residues. V lost 4 bases and J lost 2, with 13 bases in between. CDR1 is SQVTM, CDR2 ANQGSEA, per germline.

This clonotype has a count of ten or more. This chain connects TRBV5-1 to TRBJ2-7, with D tentatively TRBD1 (5 bases). Looked up from germline, CDR1 is SGHRS and CDR2 is YFSETQ. V was shortened by 1 base and J by 8 bases, with 22 bases between the two germline ends. This CDR3 comprises 16 residues. The CDR3 DNA sequence: TGCGCCAGCAGCTTGATGCTATCGACGATGGGGCTCCAGCAGTACTTC. It is translated as CASSLMLSTMGLQQYF.